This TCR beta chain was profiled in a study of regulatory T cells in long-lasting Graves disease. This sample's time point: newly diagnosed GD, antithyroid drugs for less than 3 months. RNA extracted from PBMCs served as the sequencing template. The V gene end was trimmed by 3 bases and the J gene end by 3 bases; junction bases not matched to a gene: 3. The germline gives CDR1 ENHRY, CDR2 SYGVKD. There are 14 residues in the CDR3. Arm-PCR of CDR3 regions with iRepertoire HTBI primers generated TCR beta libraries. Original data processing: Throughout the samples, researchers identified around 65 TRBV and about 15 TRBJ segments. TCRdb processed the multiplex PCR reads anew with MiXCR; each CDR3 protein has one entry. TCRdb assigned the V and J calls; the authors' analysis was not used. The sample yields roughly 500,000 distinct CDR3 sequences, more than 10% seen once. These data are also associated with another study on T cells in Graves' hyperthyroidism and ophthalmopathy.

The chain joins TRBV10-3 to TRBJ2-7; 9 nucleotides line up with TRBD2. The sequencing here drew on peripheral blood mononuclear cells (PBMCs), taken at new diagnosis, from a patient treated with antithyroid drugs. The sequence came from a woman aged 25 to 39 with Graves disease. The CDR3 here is CAISEGLASYEQYF. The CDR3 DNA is TGTGCCATCAGTGAAGGACTAGCGAGCTACGAGCAGTACTTC.